The source of this T cell receptor (beta chain) is a study of blood T cell repertoires in COVID-19. The authors' processing: Scientists estimated how many nucleated cells there were by amplifying reference gene primers. Profiled with immunoSEQ multiplex PCR; TCRdb holds only in-frame clones, not every one. For V, J and clone size, that table is used; D and trimming come from the DNA. Among about 190,000 clones, around 85% were seen once, and the ten largest hold 2.1%. CDR1 and CDR2 (germline): MNHEY, SVGEGT. Germline trimming cut 6 bases from V and 4 bases from J; bases unmatched to any gene: 6. The CDR3 is 15 residues long.

Sequenced sample: peripheral blood. The V and J genes are TRBV6-2 or TRBV6-3 and TRBJ1-5; 10 bases are a match to TRBD1. This TCR derives from a man between 70 and 80 years old with active or convalescent COVID-19. This CDR3 is CASSHGQGVNQPQHF. DNA of the CDR3: TGTGCCAGCAGCCACGGACAGGGGGTAAATCAGCCCCAGCATTTT.